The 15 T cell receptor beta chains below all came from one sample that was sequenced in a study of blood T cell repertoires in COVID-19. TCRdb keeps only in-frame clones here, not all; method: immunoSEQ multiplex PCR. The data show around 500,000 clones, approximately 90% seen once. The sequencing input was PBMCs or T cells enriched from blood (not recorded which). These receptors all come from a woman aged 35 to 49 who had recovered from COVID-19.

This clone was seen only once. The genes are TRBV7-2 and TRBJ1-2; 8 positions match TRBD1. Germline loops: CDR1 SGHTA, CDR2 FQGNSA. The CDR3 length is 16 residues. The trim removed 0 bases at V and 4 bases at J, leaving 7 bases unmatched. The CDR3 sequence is CASSLAPTGGGYGYTF. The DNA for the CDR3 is TGTGCCAGCAGCTTAGCCCCAACAGGGGGAGGCTATGGCTACACCTTC.

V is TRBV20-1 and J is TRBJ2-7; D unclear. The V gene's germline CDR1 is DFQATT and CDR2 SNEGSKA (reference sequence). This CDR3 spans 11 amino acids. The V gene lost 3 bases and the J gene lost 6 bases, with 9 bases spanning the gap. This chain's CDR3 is CSASISGEQYF. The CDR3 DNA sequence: TGCAGTGCTAGTATCTCGGGCGAGCAGTACTTC.

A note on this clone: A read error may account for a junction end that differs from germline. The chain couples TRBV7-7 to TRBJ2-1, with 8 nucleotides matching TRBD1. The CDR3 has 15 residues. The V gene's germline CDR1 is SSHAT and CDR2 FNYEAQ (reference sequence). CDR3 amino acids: CASSPDRGPYNEQFF. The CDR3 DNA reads TGTGCTAGCAGTCCTGACAGGGGCCCCTACAATGAGCAGTTCTTC.

CDR3 nucleotide sequence: TGCGCCAGCAGCTTGACTAGCGCAACTAGCACAGATACGCAGTATTTT. As protein: CASSLTSATSTDTQYF. This chain joins TRBV5-1 and TRBJ2-3, with 7 bases aligning to TRBD2. The V and J ends lost 1 base and 0 bases, in that order; junction bases with no gene match: 5. Germline V CDR1 and CDR2: SGHRS, YFSETQ. This CDR3 region has 16 residues.

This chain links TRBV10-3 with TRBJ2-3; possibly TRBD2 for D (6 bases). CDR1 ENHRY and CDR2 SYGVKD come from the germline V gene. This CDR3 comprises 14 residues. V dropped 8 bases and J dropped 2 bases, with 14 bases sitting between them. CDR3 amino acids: CAIGIAENTDTQYF. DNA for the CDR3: TGTGCCATCGGAATAGCGGAAAACACAGATACGCAGTATTTT.

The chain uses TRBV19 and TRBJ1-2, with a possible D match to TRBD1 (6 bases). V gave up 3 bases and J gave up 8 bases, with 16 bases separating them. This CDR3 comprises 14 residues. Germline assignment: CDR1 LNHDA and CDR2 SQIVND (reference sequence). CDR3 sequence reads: CASSMGSRGYGYTF. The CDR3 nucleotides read TGTGCCAGTAGTATGGGAAGCAGGGGTTACGGCTACACCTTC. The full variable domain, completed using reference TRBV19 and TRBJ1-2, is DGGITQSPKYLFRKEGQNVTLSCEQNLNHDAMYWYRQDPGQGLRLIYYSQIVNDFQKGDIAEGYSVSREKKESFPLTVTSAQKNPTAFYLCASSMGSRGYGYTFGSGTRLTVV.

The CDR3 DNA reads as TGCGCCAGCAGCACCCAGGGTTTCGAGACCCAGTACTTC. Its translation is CASSTQGFETQYF. This chain links TRBV5-1 with TRBJ2-5, with a weak D call TRBD1 (5 bases). Trimming cost V 4 bases and J 5 bases, with 12 bases left between them. This CDR3 region has 13 residues. Per the germline V gene, CDR1 is SGHRS and CDR2 is YFSETQ.

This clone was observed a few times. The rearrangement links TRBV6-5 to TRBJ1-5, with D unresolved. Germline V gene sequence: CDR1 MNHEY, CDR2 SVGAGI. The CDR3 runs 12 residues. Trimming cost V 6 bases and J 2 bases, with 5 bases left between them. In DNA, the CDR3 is TGTGCCAGCAGACTTGGCAATCAGCCCCAGCATTTT. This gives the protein CASRLGNQPQHF.

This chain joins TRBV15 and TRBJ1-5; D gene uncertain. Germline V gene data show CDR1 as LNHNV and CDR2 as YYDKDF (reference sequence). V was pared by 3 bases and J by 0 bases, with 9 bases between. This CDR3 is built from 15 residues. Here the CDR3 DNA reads TGTGCCACCAGCAGGGGAGAATTTAGCAATCAGCCCCAGCATTTT. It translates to CATSRGEFSNQPQHF.

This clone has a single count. The CDR3 DNA reads TGTGCCAGCAGCCAAAAGGGGGTGCAGAACACCGGGGAGCTGTTTTTT. Amino acid sequence: CASSQKGVQNTGELFF. The chain employs TRBV7-2 and TRBJ2-2; tentative D call: TRBD1 (6 bases). Trimming pared 5 bases from V and 1 base from J, leaving 14 bases between. Germline V gives CDR1 SGHTA, CDR2 FQGNSA. The CDR3 is made up of 16 amino acids.

The DNA for the CDR3 is TGTGCCAGCAGCCAAGTCGGAGGGTCAGGCACAGATACGCAGTATTTT. This encodes CASSQVGGSGTDTQYF. This chain uses TRBV3-1 (or the pseudogene TRBV3-2) with TRBJ2-3, with D possibly TRBD2 on 6 matching bases. The CDR3 extends over 16 amino acids. Trimming cost V 1 base and J 1 base, with 12 bases left between them. The germline V gene has CDR1 LGHDT and CDR2 YNNKEL (reference sequence).

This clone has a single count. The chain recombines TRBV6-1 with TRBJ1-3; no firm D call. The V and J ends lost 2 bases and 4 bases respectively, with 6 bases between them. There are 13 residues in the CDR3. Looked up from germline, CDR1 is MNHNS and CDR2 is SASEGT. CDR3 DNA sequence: TGTGCCAGCAGTGAACAAATCGGAAACACCATATATTTT. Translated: CASSEQIGNTIYF.

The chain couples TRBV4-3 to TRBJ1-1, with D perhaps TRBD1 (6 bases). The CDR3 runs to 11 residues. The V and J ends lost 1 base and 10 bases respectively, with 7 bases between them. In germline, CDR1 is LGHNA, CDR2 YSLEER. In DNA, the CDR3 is TGCGCCAGCAGCCAAGGGGGGCTAGCTTTCTTT. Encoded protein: CASSQGGLAFF.

The CDR3 here is CASSQGGGFPPNEQFF. As DNA, the CDR3 is TGCGCCAGCAGCCAAGGGGGGGGATTCCCTCCCAATGAGCAGTTCTTC. The chain employs TRBV4-3 and TRBJ2-1, with 7 bases matching TRBD2. The CDR3 loop spans 16 amino acids. Per germline, CDR1 LGHNA and CDR2 YSLEER. V lost 1 base and J lost 6; bases outside the gene matches: 9.

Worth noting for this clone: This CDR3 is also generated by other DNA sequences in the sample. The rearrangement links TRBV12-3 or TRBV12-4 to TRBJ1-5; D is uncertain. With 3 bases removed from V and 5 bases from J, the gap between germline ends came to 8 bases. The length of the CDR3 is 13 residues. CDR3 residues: CASSLAGDQPQHF. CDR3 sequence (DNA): TGTGCCAGCAGTTTGGCGGGAGATCAGCCCCAGCATTTT.